This T cell receptor beta chain comes out of a study of cytomegalovirus exposure and HLA in healthy donors. Notes on the study in general: Rarity held for most TCR sequences, but there were some public TCRs that occurred in many donors. The HLA-A and HLA-B alleles of most subjects were reportedly predicted accurately from TCR beta sequences. In a later analysis, about 17,000 TCR beta sequences were associated with HLA alleles at 0.05 false discovery rate. A previous analysis found most TCR beta V segments productive roughly 90% or roughly 30% of the time.

Primers: 60 Vbeta forward and 13 Jbeta reverse. Assay: immunoSEQ multiplex PCR; the TCRdb copy retains only in-frame clones and omits some. The data show 80,000 to 100,000 clones, with roughly two thirds seen just once and 1.2% held by the top ten. About this clone: Antigen specificity is unknown.

Sequences were obtained from PBMCs. This TCR was sampled from a female donor in good health and CMV-seronegative.

The CDR3, as DNA: TGTGCCAGCAGCCCCCAGGGGGGCACTGAAGCTTTCTTT. Encoded protein: CASSPQGGTEAFF. The chain has TRBV7-2 and TRBJ1-1, with 7 bases aligning to TRBD1. The CDR3 is made up of 13 amino acids. CDR1 is SGHTA, CDR2 FQGNSA, per germline. With 5 bases clipped from V and 4 bases from J, the junction kept 4 bases outside the gene matches.